This is a list of T cell receptor beta chains from one sample in a study of T cell repertoires in urothelial bladder cancer. Sequencing used immunoSEQ multiplex PCR; TCRdb keeps in-frame clones, though not all of them. The profile covers about 6,200 clones, with 71% appearing a single time and approximately 12% taken by the ten largest. The sample consisted of tumor-infiltrating cells from bladder cancer. These receptor sequences come from a human donor with urothelial carcinoma. Each CDR3 is given with its conserved first and last residue. A D gene is named only where the DNA matches it firmly. The size field is filled for only some rows; it gives once, few, many or a size class.

J: TRBJ1-1; D: TRBD1; size: NA; V: TRBV28; CDR3: CASRGAGGRNTEAFF; DNA: TGTGCCAGTCGCGGGGCAGGGGGGAGGAACACTGAAGCTTTCTTT
J: TRBJ2-2; D: NA; size: NA; V: TRBV5-6; CDR3: CASSLAGSTRAGELFF; DNA: TGTGCCAGCAGCTTGGCCGGGTCGACTAGGGCCGGGGAGCTGTTTTTT
J: TRBJ2-7; D: NA; size: NA; V: TRBV7-2; CDR3: CASSLRPQGAPYEQYF; DNA: TGTGCCAGCAGCTTAAGACCCCAGGGTGCTCCCTACGAGCAGTACTTC
J: TRBJ2-2; D: NA; size: NA; V: TRBV27; CDR3: CAIEGDRGAVF; DNA: TGTGCCATCGAGGGGGACCGGGGAGCTGTTTTT
J: TRBJ1-3; D: NA; size: few; V: TRBV6-5; CDR3: CASGGGNTIYF; DNA: TGTGCCTCCGGGGGCGGAAACACCATATATTTT
J: TRBJ1-1; D: NA; size: few; V: TRBV7-2; CDR3: CASSFVRHTEAFF; DNA: TGTGCCAGCAGCTTCGTAAGGCACACTGAAGCTTTCTTT
J: TRBJ2-7; D: NA; size: NA; V: TRBV11-2; CDR3: CASSQGLVRGEQYF; DNA: TGTGCCAGCAGCCAGGGACTAGTCAGGGGGGAGCAGTACTTC
J: TRBJ2-5; D: NA; size: NA; V: TRBV9; CDR3: CASSTGTYKETQYF; DNA: TGTGCCAGCAGCACCGGGACGTATAAAGAGACCCAGTACTTC
J: TRBJ2-4; D: TRBD2; size: NA; V: TRBV4-1; CDR3: CASSQPEGRGAAKNIQYF; DNA: TGCGCCAGCAGCCAACCCGAGGGGCGGGGGGCCGCCAAAAACATTCAGTACTTC
J: TRBJ2-1; D: TRBD2; size: few; V: TRBV9; CDR3: CASSVEGLAVYNEQFF; DNA: TGTGCCAGCAGCGTAGAGGGACTAGCGGTTTACAATGAGCAGTTCTTC
J: TRBJ1-3; D: NA; size: NA; V: TRBV5-1; CDR3: CASSLDPGLTGNTIYF; DNA: TGCGCCAGCAGCTTGGATCCAGGATTAACTGGAAACACCATATATTTT
J: TRBJ1-2; D: TRBD1; size: NA; V: TRBV18; CDR3: CASSPIDRVSHGYTF; DNA: TGTGCCAGCTCACCAATAGACAGGGTTTCTCATGGCTACACCTTC
J: TRBJ2-2; D: NA; size: NA; V: TRBV4-1; CDR3: CASSQPLSAGELFF; DNA: TGCGCCAGCAGCCAACCCCTTTCGGCCGGGGAGCTGTTTTTT
J: TRBJ1-5; D: NA; size: NA; V: TRBV6-1; CDR3: CASSGMFNLGGPQHF; DNA: TGTGCCAGCAGTGGGATGTTTAACCTAGGGGGGCCCCAGCATTTT
J: TRBJ1-3; D: NA; size: NA; V: TRBV15; CDR3: CATSNQGPGNTIYF; DNA: TGTGCCACCAGCAACCAGGGCCCTGGAAACACCATATATTTT
J: TRBJ2-3; D: NA; size: NA; V: TRBV23-1; CDR3: CASIRRTQYF; DNA: TGCGCCAGCATCAGGCGTACGCAGTATTTT
J: TRBJ1-1; D: TRBD1; size: NA; V: TRBV20-1; CDR3: CSAQGQNEAFF; DNA: TGCAGTGCTCAGGGACAGAATGAAGCTTTCTTT
J: TRBJ2-7; D: TRBD1; size: NA; V: TRBV11-2; CDR3: CASSPGTGGYEQYF; DNA: TGTGCCAGCAGCCCGGGGACAGGGGGATACGAGCAGTACTTC
J: TRBJ2-7; D: NA; size: NA; V: TRBV10-2; CDR3: CASSEGKNSYEQYF; DNA: TGCGCCAGCAGTGAAGGGAAGAACTCCTACGAGCAGTACTTC
J: TRBJ2-1; D: NA; size: few; V: TRBV5-1; CDR3: CASSLESPGYEQFF; DNA: TGCGCCAGCAGCTTGGAAAGTCCGGGGTATGAGCAGTTCTTC
J: TRBJ2-5; D: NA; size: NA; V: TRBV4-1; CDR3: CASSPAGAQETQYF; DNA: TGCGCCAGCAGCCCGGCAGGGGCTCAAGAGACCCAGTACTTC
J: TRBJ2-2; D: TRBD1; size: NA; V: TRBV19; CDR3: CASSWGTDTGELFF; DNA: TGTGCCAGTAGCTGGGGGACAGACACCGGGGAGCTGTTTTTT
J: TRBJ1-2; D: TRBD1; size: few; V: TRBV5-1; CDR3: CASSLEGAMSGYTF; DNA: TGCGCCAGCAGCTTAGAGGGGGCTATGTCGGGCTACACCTTC
J: TRBJ2-2; D: NA; size: NA; V: TRBV18; CDR3: CASSPQFSGDAGELFF; DNA: TGTGCCAGCTCACCGCAATTCTCGGGGGACGCCGGGGAGCTGTTTTTT
J: TRBJ2-1; D: NA; size: NA; V: TRBV5-1; CDR3: CASSWSPGLLNNEQFF; DNA: TGCGCCAGCAGCTGGTCCCCGGGACTCCTCAACAATGAGCAGTTCTTC
J: TRBJ2-3; D: TRBD2; size: NA; V: TRBV7-2; CDR3: CASSLGLAGDTQYF; DNA: TGTGCCAGCAGCTTAGGACTAGCGGGAGATACGCAGTATTTT
J: TRBJ1-2; D: NA; size: NA; V: TRBV19; CDR3: CATHPRPGAYNYGYTF; DNA: TGTGCCACTCATCCTAGACCAGGCGCTTATAACTATGGCTACACCTTC